The clone carrying this T cell receptor (beta chain) was observed a handful of times. Its antigen is currently unknown. Use of 60 Vbeta and 13 Jbeta primers characterized the PCR. This table comes from immunoSEQ multiplex PCR, and its TCRdb copy is limited to in-frame clones, with some not included. This table has approximately 130,000 clones, approximately 84% appearing once. The V gene's germline CDR1 is SGHTA and CDR2 FQGTGA. The V end lost 0 bases, the J end lost 1 base, and 12 bases lay between the germline ends. This CDR3 is built from 16 residues. The sample belongs to a study of cytomegalovirus exposure and HLA in healthy donors. Points from the study as a whole: For most TCR beta V segments, an earlier analysis put the productive rate at about 87% or about 30% of the time.

The V call is TRBV7-3, the J call TRBJ2-5, with D tentatively TRBD1 (6 bases). The source material was PBMCs. This clonotype was obtained from a boy under 10 years old in good health and CMV-seronegative. As DNA, the CDR3 is TGTGCCAGCAGCTTAACGTCGACAGGAATCCAAGAGACCCAGTACTTC. Protein: CASSLTSTGIQETQYF. The full variable domain, its missing parts supplied by reference TRBV7-3 and TRBJ2-5, is GAGVSQTPSNKVTEKGKYVELRCDPISGHTALYWYRQSLGQGPEFLIYFQGTGAADDSGLPNDRFFAVRPEGSVSTLKIQRTERGDSAVYLCASSLTSTGIQETQYFGPGTRLLVL.